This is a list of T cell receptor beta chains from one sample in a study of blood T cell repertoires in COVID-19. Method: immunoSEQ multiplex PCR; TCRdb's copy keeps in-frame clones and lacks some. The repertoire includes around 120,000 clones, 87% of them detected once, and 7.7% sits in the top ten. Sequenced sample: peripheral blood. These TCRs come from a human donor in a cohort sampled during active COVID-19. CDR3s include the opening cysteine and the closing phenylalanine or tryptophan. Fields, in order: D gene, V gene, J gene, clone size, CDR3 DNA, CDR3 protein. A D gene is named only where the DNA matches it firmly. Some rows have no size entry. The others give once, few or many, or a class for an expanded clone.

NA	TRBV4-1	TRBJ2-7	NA	TGCGCCAGCAGCCAAGAGGCCTTGGCCGGGGTATACGAGCAGTACTTC	CASSQEALAGVYEQYF
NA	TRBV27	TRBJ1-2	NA	TGTGCCAGCAGGCCGCACAGGGACATCTTTGGCTACACCTTC	CASRPHRDIFGYTF
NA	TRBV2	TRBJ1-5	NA	TGTGCCACCCAGGCAGGGGACCATAGCAATCAGCCCCAGCATTTT	CATQAGDHSNQPQHF
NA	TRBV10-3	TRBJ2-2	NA	TGTGCCATCAGTGAGTCAGGGGGCGCGGGGACCGGGGAGCTGTTTTTT	CAISESGGAGTGELFF
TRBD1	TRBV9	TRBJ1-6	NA	TGTGCCAGCAGCGGACAGGGGGGCCGTATGGATTCACCCCTCCACTTT	CASSGQGGRMDSPLHF
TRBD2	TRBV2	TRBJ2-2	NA	TGTGCCAGCCTCGCACTAGCGGGGGGTGGCGGGGAGCTGTTTTTT	CASLALAGGGGELFF
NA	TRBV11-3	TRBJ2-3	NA	TGTGCCAGCAGCCCCGAGCGCTCCACAGATACGCAGTATTTT	CASSPERSTDTQYF
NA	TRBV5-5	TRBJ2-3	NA	TGTGCCAGCAGCTTGTATGCGGGAAAGATCTCAGATACGCAGTATTTT	CASSLYAGKISDTQYF
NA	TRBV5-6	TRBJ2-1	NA	TGTGCCAGCAGCTTGGGAGGGGGGGCCGTAAATGAGCAGTTCTTC	CASSLGGGAVNEQFF
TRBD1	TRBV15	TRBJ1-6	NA	TGTGCCACCAGCGGGGGACAGTCCTATAATTCACCCCTCCACTTT	CATSGGQSYNSPLHF
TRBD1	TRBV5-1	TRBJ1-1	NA	TGCGCCAGCAGCTTTCGGGACAGCAACACTGAAGCTTTCTTT	CASSFRDSNTEAFF
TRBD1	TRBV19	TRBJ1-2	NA	TGTGCCAGTAGTATCCCGACAGGGGTAGTTTTGGGCTACACCTTC	CASSIPTGVVLGYTF
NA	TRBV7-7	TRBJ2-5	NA	TGTGCTAGCAGCTTAGCCGGGGGCCAAGAGACCCAGTACTTC	CASSLAGGQETQYF
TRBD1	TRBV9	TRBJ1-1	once	TGTGCCAGCAGCGTAGGCGACAGGGGGCGTACGAACACTGAAGCTTTCTTT	CASSVGDRGRTNTEAFF
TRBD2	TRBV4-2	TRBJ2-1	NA	TGTGCCAGCAGCCGTACTAGCGGGGGGGCCCGGGAGCAGTTCTTC	CASSRTSGGAREQFF
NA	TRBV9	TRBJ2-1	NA	TGTGCCAGCAACGCGGGGGCCACAGACTCCTACAATGAGCAGTTCTTC	CASNAGATDSYNEQFF
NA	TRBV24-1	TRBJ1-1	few	TGTGCCACCAGTGATAATGACAGTAAAGCTTTCTTT	CATSDNDSKAFF
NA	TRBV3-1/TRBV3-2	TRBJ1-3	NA	TGTGCCAGCAGCCAAGTGATCAGCTCTGGAAACACCATATATTTT	CASSQVISSGNTIYF
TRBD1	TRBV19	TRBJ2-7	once	TGTGCCAGTAGTAGGGGGGACAGGGTCGTCTACGAGCAGTACTTC	CASSRGDRVVYEQYF
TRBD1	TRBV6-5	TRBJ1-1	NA	TGTGCCAGCACAACAGGGGCCCTAACACTCTTCTTT	CASTTGALTLFF
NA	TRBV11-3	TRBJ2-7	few	TGTGCCAGCAGCTTAGGGGGATCCGGGACAAACTACGAGCAGTACTTC	CASSLGGSGTNYEQYF
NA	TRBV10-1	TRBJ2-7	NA	TGCGCCAGCAGTGAGTCGGAGACAGGCGAGCAGTACTTC	CASSESETGEQYF